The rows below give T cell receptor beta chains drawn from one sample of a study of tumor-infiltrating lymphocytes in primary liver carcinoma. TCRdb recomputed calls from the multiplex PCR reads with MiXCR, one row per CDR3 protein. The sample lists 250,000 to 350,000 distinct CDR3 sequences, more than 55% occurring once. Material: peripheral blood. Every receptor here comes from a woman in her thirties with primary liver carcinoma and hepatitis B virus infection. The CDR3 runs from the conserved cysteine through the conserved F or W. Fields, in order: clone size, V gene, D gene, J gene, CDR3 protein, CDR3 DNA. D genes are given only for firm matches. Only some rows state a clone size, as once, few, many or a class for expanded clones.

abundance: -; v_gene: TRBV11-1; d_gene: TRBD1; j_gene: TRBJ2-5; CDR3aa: CASSSDRGRETKYF; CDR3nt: TGTGCCAGCAGCTCGGACAGGGGAAGAGAGACCAAGTACTTC
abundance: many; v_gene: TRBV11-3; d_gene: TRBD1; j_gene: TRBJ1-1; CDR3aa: CASSLEQGLTEAFF; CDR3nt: TGTGCCAGCAGCTTAGAACAGGGGCTCACTGAAGCTTTCTTT
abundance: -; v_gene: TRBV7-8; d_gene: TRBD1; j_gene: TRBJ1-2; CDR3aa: CARSLGRGGAAGYTF; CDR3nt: TGTGCCAGGAGCTTGGGAAGAGGGGGCGCGGCTGGCTACACCTTC
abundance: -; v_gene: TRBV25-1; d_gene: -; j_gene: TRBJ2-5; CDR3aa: CASSDGVLLQETQYF; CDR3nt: TGTGCCAGCAGTGATGGGGTCCTCCTCCAAGAGACCCAGTACTTC
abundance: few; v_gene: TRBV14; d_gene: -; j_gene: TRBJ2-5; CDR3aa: CASSQLQGGETQYF; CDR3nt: TGTGCCAGCAGTCAACTCCAGGGAGGAGAGACCCAGTACTTC
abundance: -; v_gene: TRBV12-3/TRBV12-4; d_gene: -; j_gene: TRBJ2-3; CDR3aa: CASSLVRQGRTQYF; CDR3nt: TGTGCTAGCAGCTTAGTGAGGCAGGGGAGGACGCAGTATTTT
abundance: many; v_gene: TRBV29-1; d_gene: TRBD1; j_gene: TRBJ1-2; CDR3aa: CSVEQGGYGYTF; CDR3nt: TGCAGCGTTGAGCAGGGGGGATATGGCTACACCTTC
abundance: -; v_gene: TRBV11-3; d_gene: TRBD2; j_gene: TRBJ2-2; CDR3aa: CASSLSSGSLDGELFF; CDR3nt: TGTGCCAGCAGCTTATCTAGCGGGAGCTTAGACGGGGAGCTATTTTTT
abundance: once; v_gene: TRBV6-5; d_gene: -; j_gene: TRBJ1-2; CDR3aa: CASSYGPPEWAYGYTF; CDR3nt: TGTGCCAGCAGTTACGGACCCCCAGAATGGGCCTATGGCTACACCTTC
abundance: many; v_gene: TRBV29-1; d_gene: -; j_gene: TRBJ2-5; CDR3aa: CSVVSSKETQYF; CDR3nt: TGCAGCGTTGTATCTAGTAAAGAGACCCAGTACTTC
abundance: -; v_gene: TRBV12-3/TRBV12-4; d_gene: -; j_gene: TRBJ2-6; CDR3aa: CASSLGGSGANVLTF; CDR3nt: TGTGCCAGCAGTTTAGGGGGAAGTGGGGCCAACGTCCTGACTTTC
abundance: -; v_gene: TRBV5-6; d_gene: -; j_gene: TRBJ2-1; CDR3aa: CASNLGVRHHEQFF; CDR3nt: TGTGCCAGCAACTTGGGGGTACGTCACCATGAGCAGTTCTTC
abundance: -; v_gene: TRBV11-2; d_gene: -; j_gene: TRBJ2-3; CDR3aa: CASSSFEPLVNITPDTQYF; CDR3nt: TGTGCCAGCAGCTCGTTCGAGCCCCTGGTGAATATAACCCCAGATACGCAGTATTTT
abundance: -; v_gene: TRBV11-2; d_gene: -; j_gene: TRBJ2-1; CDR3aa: CASSSKLGQEDNEQFF; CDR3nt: TGTGCCAGCAGCTCGAAGCTGGGGCAGGAAGACAATGAGCAGTTCTTC
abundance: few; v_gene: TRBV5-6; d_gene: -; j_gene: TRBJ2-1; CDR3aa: CASSLRLGNEQFF; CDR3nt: TGTGCCAGCAGCTTGCGGTTGGGGAATGAGCAGTTCTTC
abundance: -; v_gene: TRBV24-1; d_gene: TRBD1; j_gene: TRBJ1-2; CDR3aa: CATSDSGQAYGYTF; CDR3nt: TGTGCCACCAGTGATTCGGGACAGGCTTATGGCTACACCTTC
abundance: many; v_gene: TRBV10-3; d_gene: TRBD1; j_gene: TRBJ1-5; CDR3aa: CAISPTGGSNQPQHF; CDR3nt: TGTGCCATCAGTCCGACAGGGGGTAGCAATCAGCCCCAGCATTTT
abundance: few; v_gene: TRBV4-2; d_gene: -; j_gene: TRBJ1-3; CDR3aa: CASSHLGGERGNTIYF; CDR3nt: TGTGCCAGCAGCCATCTGGGCGGGGAAAGAGGAAACACCATATATTTT
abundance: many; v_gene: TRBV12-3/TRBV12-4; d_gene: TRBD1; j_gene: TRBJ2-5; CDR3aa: CASSHSGQGARETQYF; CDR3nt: TGTGCCAGCAGCCACTCAGGACAGGGGGCTAGAGAGACCCAGTACTTC
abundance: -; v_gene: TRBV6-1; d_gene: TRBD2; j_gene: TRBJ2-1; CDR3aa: CASSEALADAYNEQFF; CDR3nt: TGTGCCAGCAGTGAAGCACTAGCGGATGCGTACAATGAACAGTTCTTC
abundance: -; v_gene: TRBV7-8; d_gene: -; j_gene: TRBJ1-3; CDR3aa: CASSRETGNTIYF; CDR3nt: TGTGCCAGCAGCCGCGAAACCGGAAACACCATATATTTT
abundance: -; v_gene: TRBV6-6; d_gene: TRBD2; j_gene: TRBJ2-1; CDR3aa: CASSYSRGGRSYNEQFF; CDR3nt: TGTGCCAGCAGTTACTCGAGGGGCGGGAGGAGCTACAATGAGCAGTTCTTC
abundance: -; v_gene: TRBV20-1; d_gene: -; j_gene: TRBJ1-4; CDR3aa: CTGAAGTGKLFF; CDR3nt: TGCACGGGGGCGGCAGGGACGGGAAAACTGTTTTTT